This T cell receptor (beta chain) derives from a study of regulatory T cells in long-lasting Graves disease. Library construction for TCR beta used iRepertoire HTBI primers and Arm-PCR of CDR3 regions. TCRdb reprocessed the multiplex PCR reads via MiXCR and lists one record per CDR3 protein. The sample lists some 250,000 distinct CDR3 sequences; 18% were seen once. Specified time point: newly diagnosed GD, antithyroid drugs for less than 3 months. The TCR library was made from RNA extracted from PBMCs. Germline V gene lookup returns CDR1 MGHRA and CDR2 YSYEKL. The CDR3 sequence is 13 residues long. At least ten counts were recorded for this clonotype. One end of the junction is discordant with germline, which a read error may explain. These data also featured in a second study, about T cells in Graves' hyperthyroidism and ophthalmopathy.

This material consisted of peripheral blood mononuclear cells (PBMCs), taken at new diagnosis, from a patient treated with antithyroid drugs. The receptor was derived from a woman in her twenties or thirties with Graves disease. The chain combines TRBV4-1 with TRBJ1-1; no clear D. The CDR3 DNA reads TGTGCCAGCAGCTCCCAGTCGAACACTGAAGCTTTCTTT. Amino acid sequence: CASSSQSNTEAFF.